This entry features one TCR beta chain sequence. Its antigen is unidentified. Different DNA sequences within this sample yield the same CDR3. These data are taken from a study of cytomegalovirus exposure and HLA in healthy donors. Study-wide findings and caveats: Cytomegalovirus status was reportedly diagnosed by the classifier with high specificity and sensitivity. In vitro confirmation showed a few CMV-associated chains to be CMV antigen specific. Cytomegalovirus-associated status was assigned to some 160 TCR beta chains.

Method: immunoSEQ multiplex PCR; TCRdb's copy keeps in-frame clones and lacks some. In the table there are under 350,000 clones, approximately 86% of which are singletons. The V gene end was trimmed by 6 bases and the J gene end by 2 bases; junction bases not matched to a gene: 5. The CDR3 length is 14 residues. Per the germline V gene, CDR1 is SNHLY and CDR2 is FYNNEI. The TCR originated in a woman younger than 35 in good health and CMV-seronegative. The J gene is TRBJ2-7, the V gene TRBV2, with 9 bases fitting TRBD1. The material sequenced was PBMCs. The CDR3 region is CASSGQGPTYEQYF. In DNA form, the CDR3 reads TGTGCCAGCAGCGGACAGGGGCCCACCTACGAGCAGTACTTC.